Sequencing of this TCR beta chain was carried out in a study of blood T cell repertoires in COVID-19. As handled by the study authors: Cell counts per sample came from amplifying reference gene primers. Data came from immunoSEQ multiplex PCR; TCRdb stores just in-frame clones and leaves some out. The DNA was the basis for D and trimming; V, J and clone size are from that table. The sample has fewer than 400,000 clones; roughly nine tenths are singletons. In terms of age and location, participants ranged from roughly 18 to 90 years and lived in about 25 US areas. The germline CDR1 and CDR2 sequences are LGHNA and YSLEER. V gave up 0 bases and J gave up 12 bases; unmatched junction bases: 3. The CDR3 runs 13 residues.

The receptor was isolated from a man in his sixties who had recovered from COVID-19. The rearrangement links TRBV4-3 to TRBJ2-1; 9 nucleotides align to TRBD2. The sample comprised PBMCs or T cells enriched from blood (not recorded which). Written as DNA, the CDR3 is TGCGCCAGCAGCCAAGATCAACTAGCGGGGCAGTTCTTC. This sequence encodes CASSQDQLAGQFF.